This TCR beta chain emerged from a study of blood T cell repertoires in COVID-19. About the study: Samples taken during acute and convalescent COVID-19 were collected in the United States, Italy and Spain. From T cells, B-cell-depleted T cells, or PBMCs came the material, which was cDNA or gDNA.

With 4 bases removed from V and 6 bases from J, the gap between germline ends came to 14 bases. The length of the CDR3 is 15 residues. The germline V gene has CDR1 KGHDR and CDR2 SFDVKD. Per the study methods: Reference gene primer amplification yielded estimated nucleated cell counts. This table comes from immunoSEQ multiplex PCR, and its TCRdb copy is limited to in-frame clones, with some not included. V, J and clone size were drawn from that table, and D and trimming were deduced from the DNA. The table includes 150,000 to 200,000 clones, around 89% detected once. This TCR was recovered from a human donor in a cohort sampled during active COVID-19. This chain joins TRBV24-1 and TRBJ2-2; TRBD2 is a possible D gene (6 bases). The sample comprised peripheral blood. The CDR3: CATSERDFQAGELFF. CDR3 in DNA: TGTGCCACCAGTGAAAGGGACTTTCAGGCCGGGGAGCTGTTTTTT.